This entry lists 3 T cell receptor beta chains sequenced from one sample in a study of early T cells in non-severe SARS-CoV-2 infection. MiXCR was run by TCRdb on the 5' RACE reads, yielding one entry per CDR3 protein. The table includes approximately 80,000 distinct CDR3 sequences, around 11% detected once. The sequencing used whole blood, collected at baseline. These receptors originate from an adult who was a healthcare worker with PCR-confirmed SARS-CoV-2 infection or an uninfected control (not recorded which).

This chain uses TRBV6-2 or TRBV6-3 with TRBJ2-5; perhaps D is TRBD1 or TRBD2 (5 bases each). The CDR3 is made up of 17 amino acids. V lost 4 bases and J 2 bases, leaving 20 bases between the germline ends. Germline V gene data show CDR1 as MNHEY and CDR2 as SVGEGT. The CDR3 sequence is CASSLGTLQVIQETQYF. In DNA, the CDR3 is TGTGCCAGCAGTTTAGGGACCCTACAGGTGATACAAGAGACCCAGTACTTC.

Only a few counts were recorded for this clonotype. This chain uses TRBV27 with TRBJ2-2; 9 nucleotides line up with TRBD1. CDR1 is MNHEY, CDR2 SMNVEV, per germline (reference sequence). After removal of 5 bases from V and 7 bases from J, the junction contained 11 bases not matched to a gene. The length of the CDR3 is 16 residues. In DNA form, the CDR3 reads TGTGCCAGCAGTCCGGGACAGGGAGTAAATAACGGGGAGCTGTTTTTT. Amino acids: CASSPGQGVNNGELFF.

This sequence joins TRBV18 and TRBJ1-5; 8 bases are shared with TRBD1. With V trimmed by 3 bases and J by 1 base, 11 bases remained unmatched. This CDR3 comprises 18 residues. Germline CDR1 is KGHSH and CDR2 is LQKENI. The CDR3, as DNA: TGTGCCAGCTCACCCTTAGGAAGGACAGGGAAAAGCAATCAGCCCCAGCATTTT. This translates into CASSPLGRTGKSNQPQHF.